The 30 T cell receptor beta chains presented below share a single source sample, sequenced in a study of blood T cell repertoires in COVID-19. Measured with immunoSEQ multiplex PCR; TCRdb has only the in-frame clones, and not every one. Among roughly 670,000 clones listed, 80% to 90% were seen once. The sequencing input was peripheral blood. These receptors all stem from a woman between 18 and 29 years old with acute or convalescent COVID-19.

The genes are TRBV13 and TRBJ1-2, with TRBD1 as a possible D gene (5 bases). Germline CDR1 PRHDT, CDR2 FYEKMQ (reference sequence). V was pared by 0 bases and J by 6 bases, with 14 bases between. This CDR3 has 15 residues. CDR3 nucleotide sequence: TGTGCCAGCAGCTTAGGCCGCGGGGGGTTGGATGGCTACACCTTC. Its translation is CASSLGRGGLDGYTF.

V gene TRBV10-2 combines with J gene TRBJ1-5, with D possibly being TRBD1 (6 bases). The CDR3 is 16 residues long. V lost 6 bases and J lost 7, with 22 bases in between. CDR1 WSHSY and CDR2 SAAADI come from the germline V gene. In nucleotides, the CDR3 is TGCGCCAGCAGCTACTATTCGACAGGATCCGACCAGCCCCAGCATTTT. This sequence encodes CASSYYSTGSDQPQHF.

CDR3 coding DNA: TGTGCCAGCAGCTCACAGGGGGCGCTGACATCCAATGGCTACACCTTC. Amino acid sequence: CASSSQGALTSNGYTF. The J gene is TRBJ1-2, the V gene TRBV5-4; 9 bases line up with TRBD1. Germline CDR1 and CDR2: SGHNT and YYREEE (reference sequence). CDR3 length: 16 amino acids. V shed 3 bases, J shed 6 bases, and the junction held 12 bases outside the gene matches.

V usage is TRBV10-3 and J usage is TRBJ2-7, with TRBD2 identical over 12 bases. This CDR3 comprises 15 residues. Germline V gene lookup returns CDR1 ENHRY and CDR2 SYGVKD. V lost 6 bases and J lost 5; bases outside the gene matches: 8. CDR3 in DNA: TGTGCCATCAGCCCTACTAGCGGGGGGCCTCACGAGCAGTACTTC. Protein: CAISPTSGGPHEQYF.

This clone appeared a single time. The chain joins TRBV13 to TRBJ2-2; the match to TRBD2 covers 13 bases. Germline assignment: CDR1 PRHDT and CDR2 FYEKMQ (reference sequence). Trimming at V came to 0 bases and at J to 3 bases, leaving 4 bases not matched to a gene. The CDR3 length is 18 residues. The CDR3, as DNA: TGTGCCAGCAGCTTAGGACTAGCGGGGGGGCCGTACACCGGGGAGCTGTTTTTT. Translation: CASSLGLAGGPYTGELFF.

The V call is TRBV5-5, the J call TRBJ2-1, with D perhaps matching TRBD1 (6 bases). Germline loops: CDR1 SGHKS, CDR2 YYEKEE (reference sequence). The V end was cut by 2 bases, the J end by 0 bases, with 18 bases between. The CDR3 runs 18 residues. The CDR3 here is CASSFSRTAGSSYNEQFF. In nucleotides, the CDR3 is TGTGCCAGCAGCTTTTCGCGGACAGCAGGTAGCTCCTACAATGAGCAGTTCTTC. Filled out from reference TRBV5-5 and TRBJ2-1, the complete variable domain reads DAGVTQSPTHLIKTRGQQVTLRCSPISGHKSVSWYQQVLGQGPQFIFQYYEKEERGRGNFPDRFSARQFPNYSSELNVNALLLGDSALYLCASSFSRTAGSSYNEQFFGPGTRLTVL.

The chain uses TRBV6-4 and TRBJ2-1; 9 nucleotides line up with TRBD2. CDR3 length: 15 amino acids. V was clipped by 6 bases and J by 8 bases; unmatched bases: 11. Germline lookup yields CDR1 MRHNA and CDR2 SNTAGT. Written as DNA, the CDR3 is TGTGCCAGCAGCGAGCCGGGACTAGCCGTAGATGAGCAGTTCTTC. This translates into CASSEPGLAVDEQFF.

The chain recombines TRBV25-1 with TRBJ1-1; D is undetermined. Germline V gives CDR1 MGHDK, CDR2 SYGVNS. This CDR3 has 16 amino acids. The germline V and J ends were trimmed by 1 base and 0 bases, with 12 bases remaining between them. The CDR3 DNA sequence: TGTGCCAGCAGTGAATTTTTTCTGAACATGAACACTGAAGCTTTCTTT. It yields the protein CASSEFFLNMNTEAFF.

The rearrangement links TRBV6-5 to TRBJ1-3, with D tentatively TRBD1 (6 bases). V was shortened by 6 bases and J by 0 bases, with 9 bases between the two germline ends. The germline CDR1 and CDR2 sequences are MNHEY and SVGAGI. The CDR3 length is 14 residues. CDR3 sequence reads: CASRQDSSGNTIYF. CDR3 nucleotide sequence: TGTGCCAGCAGACAGGACAGCTCTGGAAACACCATATATTTT.

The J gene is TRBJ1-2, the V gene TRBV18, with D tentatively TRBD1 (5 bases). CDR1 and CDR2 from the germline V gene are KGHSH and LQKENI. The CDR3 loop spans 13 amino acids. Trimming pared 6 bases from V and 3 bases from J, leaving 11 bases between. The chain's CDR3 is CASSREQDYGYTF. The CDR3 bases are TGTGCCAGCTCCAGGGAACAAGACTATGGCTACACCTTC.

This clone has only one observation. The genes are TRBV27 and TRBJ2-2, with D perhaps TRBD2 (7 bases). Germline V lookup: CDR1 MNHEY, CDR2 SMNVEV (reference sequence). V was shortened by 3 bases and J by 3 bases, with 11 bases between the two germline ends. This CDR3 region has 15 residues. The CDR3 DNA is TGTGCCAGCAGTTTCGGGGGGCTGGACACCGGGGAGCTGTTTTTT. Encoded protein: CASSFGGLDTGELFF.

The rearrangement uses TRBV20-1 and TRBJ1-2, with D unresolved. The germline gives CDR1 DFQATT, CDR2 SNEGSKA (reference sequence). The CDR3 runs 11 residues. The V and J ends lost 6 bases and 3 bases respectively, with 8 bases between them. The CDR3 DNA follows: TGCAGTGCCAAGAACTACTATGGCTACACCTTC. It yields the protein CSAKNYYGYTF.

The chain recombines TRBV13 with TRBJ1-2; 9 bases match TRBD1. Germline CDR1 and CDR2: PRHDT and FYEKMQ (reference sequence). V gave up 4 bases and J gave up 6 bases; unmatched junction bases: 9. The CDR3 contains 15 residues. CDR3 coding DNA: TGTGCCAGCAGCTCCGCGGACAGGGGTTCTAATGGCTACACCTTC. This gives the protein CASSSADRGSNGYTF.

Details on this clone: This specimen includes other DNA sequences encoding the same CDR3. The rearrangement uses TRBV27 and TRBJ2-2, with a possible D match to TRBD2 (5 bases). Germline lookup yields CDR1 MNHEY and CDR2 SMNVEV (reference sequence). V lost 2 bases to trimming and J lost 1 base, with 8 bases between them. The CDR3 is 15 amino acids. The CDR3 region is CASSLAGENTGELFF. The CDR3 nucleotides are TGTGCCAGCAGTTTAGCCGGGGAGAACACCGGGGAGCTGTTTTTT.

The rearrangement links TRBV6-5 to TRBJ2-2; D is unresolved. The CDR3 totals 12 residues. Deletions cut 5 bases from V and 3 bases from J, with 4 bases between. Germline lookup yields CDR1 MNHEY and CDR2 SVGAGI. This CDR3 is CASSPYTGELFF. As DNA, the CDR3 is TGTGCCAGCAGTCCATACACCGGGGAGCTGTTTTTT.

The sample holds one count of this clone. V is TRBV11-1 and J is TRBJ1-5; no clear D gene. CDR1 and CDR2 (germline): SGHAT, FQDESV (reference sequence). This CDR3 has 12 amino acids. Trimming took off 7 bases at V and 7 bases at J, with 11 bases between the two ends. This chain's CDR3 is CASILRGQPQHF. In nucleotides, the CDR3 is TGTGCCAGCATCCTGCGGGGACAGCCCCAGCATTTT.

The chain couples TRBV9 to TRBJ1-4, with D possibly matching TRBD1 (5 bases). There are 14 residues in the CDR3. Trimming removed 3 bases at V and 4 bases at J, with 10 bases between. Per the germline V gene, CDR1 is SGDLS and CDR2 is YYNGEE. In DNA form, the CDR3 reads TGTGCCAGCAGCGGACAGCCAGATAATGAAAAACTGTTTTTT. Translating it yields CASSGQPDNEKLFF.

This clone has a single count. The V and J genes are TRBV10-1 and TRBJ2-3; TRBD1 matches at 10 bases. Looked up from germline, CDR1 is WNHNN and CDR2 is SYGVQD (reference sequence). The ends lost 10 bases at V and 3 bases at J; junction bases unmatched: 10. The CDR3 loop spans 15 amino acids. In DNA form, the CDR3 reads TGCGCCACCTTCTTGACAGGGGGCTGGACAGATACGCAGTATTTT. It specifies CATFLTGGWTDTQYF.

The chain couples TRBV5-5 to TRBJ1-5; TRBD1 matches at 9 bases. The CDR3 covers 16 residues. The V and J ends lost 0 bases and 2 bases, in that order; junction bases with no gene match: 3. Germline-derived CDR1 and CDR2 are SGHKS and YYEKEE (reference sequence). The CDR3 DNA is TGTGCCAGCAGCTTGGGACAGGGGGGTGGCAATCAGCCCCAGCATTTT. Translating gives CASSLGQGGGNQPQHF.

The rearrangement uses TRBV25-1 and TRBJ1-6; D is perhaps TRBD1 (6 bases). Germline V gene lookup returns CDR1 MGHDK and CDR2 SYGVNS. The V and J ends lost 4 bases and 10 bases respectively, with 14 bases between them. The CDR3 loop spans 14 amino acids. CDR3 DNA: TGTGCCAGCAGTGGTACAGGGTTGGGCTCACCCCTCCACTTT. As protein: CASSGTGLGSPLHF.

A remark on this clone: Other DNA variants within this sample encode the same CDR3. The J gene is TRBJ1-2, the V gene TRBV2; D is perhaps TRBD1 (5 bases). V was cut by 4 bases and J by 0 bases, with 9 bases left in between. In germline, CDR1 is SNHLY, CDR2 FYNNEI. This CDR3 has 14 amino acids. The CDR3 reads CASSGQGANYGYTF. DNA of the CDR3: TGTGCCAGCAGTGGGCAGGGCGCTAACTATGGCTACACCTTC. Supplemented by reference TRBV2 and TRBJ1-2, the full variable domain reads EPEVTQTPSHQVTQMGQEVILRCVPISNHLYFYWYRQILGQKVEFLVSFYNNEISEKSEIFDDQFSVERPDGSNFTLKIRSTKLEDSAMYFCASSGQGANYGYTFGSGTRLTVV.

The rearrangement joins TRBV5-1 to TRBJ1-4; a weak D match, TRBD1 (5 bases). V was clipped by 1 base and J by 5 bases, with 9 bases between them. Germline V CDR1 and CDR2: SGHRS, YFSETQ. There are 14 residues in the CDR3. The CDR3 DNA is TGCGCCAGCAGCTTGACAGGCCTAAATGAAAAACTGTTTTTT. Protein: CASSLTGLNEKLFF.

CDR3 in DNA: TGTGCCTGGGAACAGAACACCGGGGAGCTGTTTTTT. Protein: CAWEQNTGELFF. V is TRBV30 and J is TRBJ2-2; D unresolved. Deletions cut 5 bases from V and 1 base from J, with 5 bases between. This CDR3 has 12 residues. Germline loops: CDR1 GTSNPN, CDR2 SVGIG (reference sequence).

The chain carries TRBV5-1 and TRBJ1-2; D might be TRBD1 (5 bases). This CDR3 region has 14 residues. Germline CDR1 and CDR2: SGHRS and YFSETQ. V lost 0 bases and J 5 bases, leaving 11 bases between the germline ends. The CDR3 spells CASSLGSGRYGYTF. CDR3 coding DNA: TGCGCCAGCAGCTTGGGTTCAGGGCGATATGGCTACACCTTC.

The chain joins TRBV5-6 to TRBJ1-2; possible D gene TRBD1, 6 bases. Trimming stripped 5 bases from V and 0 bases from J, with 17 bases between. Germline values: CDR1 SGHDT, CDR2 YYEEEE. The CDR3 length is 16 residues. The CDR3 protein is CASSSAGGAANYGYTF. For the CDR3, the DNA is TGTGCCAGCAGTTCCGCCGGGGGGGCAGCTAACTATGGCTACACCTTC.

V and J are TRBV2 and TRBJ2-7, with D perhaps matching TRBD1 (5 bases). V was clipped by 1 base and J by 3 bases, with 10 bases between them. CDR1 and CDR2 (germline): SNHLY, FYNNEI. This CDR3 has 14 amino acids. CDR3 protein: CASSEVTGYYEQYF. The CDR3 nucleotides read TGTGCCAGCAGTGAAGTAACAGGCTACTACGAGCAGTACTTC.

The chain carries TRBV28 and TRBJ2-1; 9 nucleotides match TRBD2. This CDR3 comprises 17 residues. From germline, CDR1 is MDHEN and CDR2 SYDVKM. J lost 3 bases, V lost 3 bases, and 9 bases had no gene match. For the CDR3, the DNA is TGTGCCAGCAGTTTCCCCCGCGGGGGGGCGCACTACAATGAGCAGTTCTTC. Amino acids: CASSFPRGGAHYNEQFF.

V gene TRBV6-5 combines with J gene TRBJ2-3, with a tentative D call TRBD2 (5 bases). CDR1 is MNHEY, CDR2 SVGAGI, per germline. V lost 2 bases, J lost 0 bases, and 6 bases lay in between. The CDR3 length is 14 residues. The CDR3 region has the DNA TGTGCCAGCAGTTACGGACTGAGCACAGATACGCAGTATTTT. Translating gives CASSYGLSTDTQYF.

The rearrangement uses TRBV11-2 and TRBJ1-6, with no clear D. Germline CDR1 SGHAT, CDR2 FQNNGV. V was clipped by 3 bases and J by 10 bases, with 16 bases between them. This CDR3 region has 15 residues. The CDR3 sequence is CASSFSLAAGSPLHF. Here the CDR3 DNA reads TGTGCCAGCAGCTTTAGTCTAGCCGCAGGATCACCCCTCCACTTT. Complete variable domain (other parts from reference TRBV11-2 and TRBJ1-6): EAGVAQSPRYKIIEKRQSVAFWCNPISGHATLYWYQQILGQGPKLLIQFQNNGVVDDSQLPKDRFSAERLKGVDSTLKIQPAKLEDSAVYLCASSFSLAAGSPLHFGNGTRLTVT.

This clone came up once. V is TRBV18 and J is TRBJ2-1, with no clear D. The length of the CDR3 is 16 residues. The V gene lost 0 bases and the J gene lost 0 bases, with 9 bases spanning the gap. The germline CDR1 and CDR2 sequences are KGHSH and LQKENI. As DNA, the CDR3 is TGTGCCAGCTCACCACCGGGCTCCAGCTCCTACAATGAGCAGTTCTTC. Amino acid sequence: CASSPPGSSSYNEQFF.